This T cell receptor beta chain was profiled in a study of PD-1 blockade in classical Hodgkin lymphoma. Whole-study results and caveats: Diversity in CD4+ TCRs, unlike that measured in CD8+ TCRs, had risen significantly by C4D1. Baseline diversity resembling that of newly diagnosed patients was seen in complete responders. Healthy donors were reported to have higher baseline TCR diversity than newly diagnosed patients.

Patients all relapsed after autologous stem cell transplantation, and there was variation in brentuximab vedotin exposure. Best responses fell into complete response, partial response or progressive disease. The count of this clone is one. Its antigen is as yet unknown. CDR3 length: 14 amino acids. CDR1 and CDR2 from the germline V gene are SNHLY and FYNNEI. After removal of 4 bases from V and 9 bases from J, the junction contained 2 bases not matched to a gene. The repertoire was sequenced with immunoSEQ multiplex PCR; TCRdb's copy has only in-frame clones and lacks some. The data show some 12,000 clones, with around 75% seen just once and about 10% held by the top ten.

The gene calls are TRBV2 and TRBJ1-6; 11 bases fit TRBD1. Source: peripheral blood mononuclear cells (PBMCs), taken at baseline. The receptor comes from a human donor with classical Hodgkin lymphoma. CDR3 in amino acids: CASSAGTGGSPLHF. CDR3 sequence (DNA): TGTGCCAGCAGTGCCGGGACAGGGGGTTCACCCCTCCACTTT.